This T cell receptor beta chain was captured by sequencing in a study of T cell responses to AZD1222 COVID-19 vaccine. Generated by immunoSEQ multiplex PCR, the TCRdb table keeps only in-frame clones and is missing some. The data contain tens of thousands of clones, 78% of them singletons. The germline CDR1 and CDR2 sequences are MGHRA and YSYEKL. With V trimmed by 0 bases and J by 8 bases, 9 bases remained unmatched. The CDR3 extends over 16 amino acids. The chain recombines TRBV4-1 with TRBJ1-4, with TRBD1 matching 7 bases. The receptor's source is an adult who received the AZD1222 COVID-19 vaccine. The input for sequencing was peripheral blood, taken 28 days after the second AZD1222 dose. In DNA, the CDR3 is TGCGCCAGCAGCCAAGATCAAACAGGGGTTAGGGAAAAACTGTTTTTT. Its translation: CASSQDQTGVREKLFF.